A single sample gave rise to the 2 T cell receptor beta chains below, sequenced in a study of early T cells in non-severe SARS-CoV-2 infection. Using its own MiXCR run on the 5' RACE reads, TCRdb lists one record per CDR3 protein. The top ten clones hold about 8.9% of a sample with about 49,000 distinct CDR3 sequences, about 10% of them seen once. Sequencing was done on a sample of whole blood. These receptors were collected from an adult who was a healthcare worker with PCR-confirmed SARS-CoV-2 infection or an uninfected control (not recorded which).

CDR3 DNA sequence: TGTGCCAGCAGCATGACTAGCGGGAGTGGCACAGATACGCAGTATTTT. Translation: CASSMTSGSGTDTQYF. The chain recombines TRBV7-8 with TRBJ2-3; 12 bases align to TRBD2. The CDR3 consists of 16 residues. Looked up from germline, CDR1 is SGHVS and CDR2 is FQNEAQ. The trim removed 5 bases at V and 1 base at J, leaving 4 bases unmatched.

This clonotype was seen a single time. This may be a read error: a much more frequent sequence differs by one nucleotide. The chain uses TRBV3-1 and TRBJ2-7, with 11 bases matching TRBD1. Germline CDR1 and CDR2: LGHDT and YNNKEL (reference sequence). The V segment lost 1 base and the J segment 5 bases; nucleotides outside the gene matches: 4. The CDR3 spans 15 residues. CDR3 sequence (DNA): TGTGCCAGCAGCCAAGTTTGGACAGGGGGCCACGAGCAGTACTTC. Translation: CASSQVWTGGHEQYF.